The 10 T cell receptor beta chains presented below share a single source sample, sequenced in a study of T cell repertoires in cytomegalovirus infection. MiXCR, applied by TCRdb to the reads, yields one record per CDR3 protein. This sample has 510,000 or so distinct CDR3 sequences, with less than 30% found just once. The sample was PBMCs. The receptors originated from a human donor in good health (CMV status not recorded). Some clones in this sample may be carry-over from other donors' samples.

The gene calls are TRBV6-2 or TRBV6-3 and TRBJ2-4, with 10 bases that match TRBD2. Trimming removed 7 bases from V and 6 bases from J; junction bases left unmatched: 9. There are 15 residues in the CDR3. Looked up from germline, CDR1 is MNHEY and CDR2 is SVGEGT. CDR3 in DNA: TGTGCCAGCAAGAGATCAGCGGGAGGGCCAAACATTCAGTACTTC. Protein sequence: CASKRSAGGPNIQYF.

This clonotype was seen a few times. This chain uses TRBV7-9 with TRBJ2-7; a weak D match, TRBD1 (7 bases). Trimming left V 2 bases short and J 0 bases short, with 11 bases between. Looked up from germline, CDR1 is SEHNR and CDR2 is FQNEAQ (reference sequence). The CDR3 consists of 15 residues. CDR3 nucleotides: TGTGCCAGCAGCTTACGGAGGGACAGCTCCTACGAGCAGTACTTC. This sequence encodes CASSLRRDSSYEQYF.

The chain joins TRBV12-3 or TRBV12-4 to TRBJ2-1; maybe TRBD2 (6 bases). CDR3 length equals 15 residues. Trimming cost V 3 bases and J 2 bases, with 11 bases left between them. In nucleotides, the CDR3 is TGTGCCAGCAGTTTGAGCGGGCCGGCCTACAATGAGCAGTTCTTC. It is translated as CASSLSGPAYNEQFF.

This clonotype was picked up a small number of times. The chain couples TRBV19 to TRBJ2-3, with D possibly TRBD2 on 5 matching bases. Trimming removed 7 bases from V and 2 bases from J, with 16 bases in between. Per the germline V gene, CDR1 is LNHDA and CDR2 is SQIVND (reference sequence). This CDR3 has 15 amino acids. DNA of the CDR3: TGTGCCAGTACTAGTTGGGGAGCACTCACAGATACGCAGTATTTT. Its protein product is CASTSWGALTDTQYF.

This clonotype was detected ten times or more. The DNA of the CDR3 is TGTGCCAGCAGCTTAAACGGTTACACCGGGGAGCTGTTTTTT. It yields the protein CASSLNGYTGELFF. This sequence joins TRBV7-2 and TRBJ2-2; D unresolved. Trimming shortened V by 2 bases and J by 3 bases, and 7 bases separated the two germline ends. The CDR3 totals 14 residues. Per germline, CDR1 SGHTA and CDR2 FQGNSA.

Regarding this clonotype: A junction boundary mismatches the germline segment, possibly from a read error. The DNA for the CDR3 is TGTGCCAGCAGCTTAGACTACCCAGATACGCAGTTTTTT. This gives the protein CASSLDYPDTQFF. The chain combines TRBV11-2 with TRBJ2-3, with D unresolved. Germline CDR1 SGHAT, CDR2 FQNNGV. The CDR3 spans 13 residues.

Ten or more counts support this clonotype. This rearrangement joins TRBV7-2 to TRBJ2-7; 9 nucleotides agree with TRBD2. The CDR3 runs 16 residues. V lost 1 base and J lost 2; bases outside the gene matches: 6. Germline loops: CDR1 SGHTA, CDR2 FQGNSA. The CDR3 sequence is CASSLEGSGGPYEQYF. As DNA, the CDR3 is TGTGCCAGCAGCTTAGAGGGTAGCGGGGGACCCTACGAGCAGTACTTC.

This clonotype was counted a few times. J is TRBJ2-3 and V is TRBV6-2 or TRBV6-3; 8 bases are a match to TRBD2. Germline V gives CDR1 MNHEY, CDR2 SVGEGT. Losses at the gene ends were 7 bases for V and 4 bases for J; bases not matched to a gene: 7. This CDR3 is 14 amino acids long. CDR3 in DNA: TGTGCCAGCACCCCGGGGGGGGTTCCAGATACGCAGTATTTT. Translation: CASTPGGVPDTQYF.

This sequence joins TRBV20-1 and TRBJ2-7; D ambiguous. Germline lookup yields CDR1 DFQATT and CDR2 SNEGSKA (reference sequence). CDR3 length: 10 residues. V was shortened by 6 bases and J by 6 bases, with 9 bases between the two germline ends. CDR3 in amino acids: CSAASAEQYF. The DNA for the CDR3 is TGCAGTGCAGCTAGTGCCGAGCAGTACTTC.

This clonotype was counted between two and nine times. The chain recombines TRBV11-2 with TRBJ2-7; D is unclear. The CDR3 consists of 17 residues. V was trimmed by 1 base and J by 0 bases, leaving 16 bases between them. The germline gives CDR1 SGHAT, CDR2 FQNNGV. This CDR3 reads CASSLVFRRPSSYEQYF. CDR3 sequence (DNA): TGTGCCAGCAGCTTAGTGTTCAGGCGCCCAAGCTCCTACGAGCAGTACTTC.